The source of this T cell receptor beta chain is a study of CD8 T cells in Susac syndrome. Study-wide background: At blood draw, Susac syndrome patients were therapy-naive, on corticosteroids, or on intravenous immunoglobulin alone. Whole-study results and caveats: Repertoires of Susac syndrome CD4+ T cells lacked clonal expansion.

Sequencing of TCR beta drew on CD8+ and CD4+ T cells from blood. TEMRA cells were FACS-enriched, with CD8+ and CD4+ T cells isolated negatively. As for this clonotype: Its specificity is not known.

When the RNA was reverse transcribed, random hexamers were used with an input of 0.5 to 1 ug. TCRdb used MiXCR to reprocess the immunoSEQ multiplex PCR reads, holding one entry per CDR3 protein. The sample includes under 150,000 distinct CDR3 sequences, 85% to 95% of them seen just once. Germline V CDR1 and CDR2: SGHTA, FQGTGA. This CDR3 is 13 amino acids long. V lost 4 bases and J lost 5; bases outside the gene matches: 5. Sequencing was done on a sample of CD4+ T cells from PBMCs. This chain connects TRBV7-3 to TRBJ2-7, with 7 bases that match TRBD1. This receptor was identified in a human donor with Susac syndrome. This CDR3 reads CASSSTGHDEQYF. CDR3 nucleotides: TGTGCCAGCAGCTCGACAGGGCACGACGAGCAGTACTTC. The full variable domain, in which reference TRBV7-3 and TRBJ2-7 provide the parts outside the CDR3, is GAGVSQTPSNKVTEKGKYVELRCDPISGHTALYWYRQSLGQGPEFLIYFQGTGAADDSGLPNDRFFAVRPEGSVSTLKIQRTERGDSAVYLCASSSTGHDEQYFGPGTRLTVT.